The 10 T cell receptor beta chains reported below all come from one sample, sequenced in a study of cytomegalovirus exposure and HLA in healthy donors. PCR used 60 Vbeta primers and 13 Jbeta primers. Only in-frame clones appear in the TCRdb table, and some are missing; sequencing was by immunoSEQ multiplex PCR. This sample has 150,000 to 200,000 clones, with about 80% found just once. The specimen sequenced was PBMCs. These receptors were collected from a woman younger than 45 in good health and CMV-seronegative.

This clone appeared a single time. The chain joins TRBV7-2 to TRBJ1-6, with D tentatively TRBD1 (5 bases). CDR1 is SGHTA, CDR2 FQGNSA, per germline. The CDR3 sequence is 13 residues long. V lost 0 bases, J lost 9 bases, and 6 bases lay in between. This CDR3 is CASSLAGGSPLHF. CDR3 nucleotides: TGTGCCAGCAGCTTAGCCGGGGGTTCACCCCTCCACTTT.

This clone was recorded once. This CDR3 is CASTLELNGNSPLHF. CDR3 nucleotides: TGTGCCAGCACCCTTGAACTCAACGGGAATTCACCCCTCCACTTT. The V call is TRBV27, the J call TRBJ1-6, with D hard to call. This CDR3 has 15 amino acids. Trimming pared 7 bases from V and 7 bases from J, leaving 17 bases between. Germline-derived CDR1 and CDR2 are MNHEY and SMNVEV (reference sequence).

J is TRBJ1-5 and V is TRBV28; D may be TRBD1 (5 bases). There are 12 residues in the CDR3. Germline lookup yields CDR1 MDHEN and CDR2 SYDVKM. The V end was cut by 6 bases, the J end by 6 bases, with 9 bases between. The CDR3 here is CASSETGQPQHF. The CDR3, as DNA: TGTGCCAGCAGCGAAACAGGTCAGCCCCAGCATTTT.

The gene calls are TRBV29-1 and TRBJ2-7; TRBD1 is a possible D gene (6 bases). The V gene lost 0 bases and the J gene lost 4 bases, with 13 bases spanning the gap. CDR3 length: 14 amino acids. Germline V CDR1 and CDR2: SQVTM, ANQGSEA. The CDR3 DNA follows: TGCAGCGTTGAAGATTTTGGAAGGGGGTACGAGCAGTACTTC. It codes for CSVEDFGRGYEQYF.

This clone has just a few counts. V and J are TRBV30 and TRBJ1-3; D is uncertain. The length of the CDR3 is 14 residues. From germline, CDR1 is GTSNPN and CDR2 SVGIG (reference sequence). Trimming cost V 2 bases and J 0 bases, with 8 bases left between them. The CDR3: CAWSISNSGNTIYF. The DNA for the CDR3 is TGTGCCTGGAGTATTAGCAACTCTGGAAACACCATATATTTT. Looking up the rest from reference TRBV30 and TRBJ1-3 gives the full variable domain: SQTIHQWPATLVQPVGSPLSLECTVEGTSNPNLYWYRQAAGRGLQLLFYSVGIGQISSEVPQNLSASRPQDRQFILSSKKLLLSDSGFYLCAWSISNSGNTIYFGEGSWLTVV.

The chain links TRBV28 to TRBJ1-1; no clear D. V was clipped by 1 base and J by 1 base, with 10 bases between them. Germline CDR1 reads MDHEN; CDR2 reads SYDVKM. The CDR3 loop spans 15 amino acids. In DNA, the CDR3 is TGTGCCAGCAGTTTATACTCCGCCGGGAACACTGAAGCTTTCTTT. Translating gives CASSLYSAGNTEAFF.

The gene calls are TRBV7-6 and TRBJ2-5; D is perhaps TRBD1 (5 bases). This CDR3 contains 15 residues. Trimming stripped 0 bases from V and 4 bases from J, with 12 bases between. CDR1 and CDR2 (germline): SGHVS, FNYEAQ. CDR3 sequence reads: CASSLALQGRETQYF. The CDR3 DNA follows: TGTGCCAGCAGCTTAGCGCTGCAGGGCCGAGAGACCCAGTACTTC. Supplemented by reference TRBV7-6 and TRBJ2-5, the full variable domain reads GAGVSQSPRYKVTKRGQDVALRCDPISGHVSLYWYRQALGQGPEFLTYFNYEAQQDKSGLPNDRFSAERPEGSISTLTIQRTEQRDSAMYRCASSLALQGRETQYFGPGTRLLVL.

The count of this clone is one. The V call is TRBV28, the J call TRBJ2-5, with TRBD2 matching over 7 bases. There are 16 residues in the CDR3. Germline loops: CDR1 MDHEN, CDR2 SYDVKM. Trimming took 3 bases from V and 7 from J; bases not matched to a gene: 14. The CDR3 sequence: CASSFRRHRWGGTQYF. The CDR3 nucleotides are TGTGCCAGCAGTTTTCGACGCCACAGGTGGGGGGGGACCCAGTACTTC.

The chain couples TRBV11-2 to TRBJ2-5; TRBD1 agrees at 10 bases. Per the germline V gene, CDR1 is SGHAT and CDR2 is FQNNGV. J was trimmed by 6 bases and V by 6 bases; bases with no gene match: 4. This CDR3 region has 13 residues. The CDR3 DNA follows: TGTGCCAGCAGGCGGACAGGGGGGCAGACCCAGTACTTC. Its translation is CASRRTGGQTQYF.

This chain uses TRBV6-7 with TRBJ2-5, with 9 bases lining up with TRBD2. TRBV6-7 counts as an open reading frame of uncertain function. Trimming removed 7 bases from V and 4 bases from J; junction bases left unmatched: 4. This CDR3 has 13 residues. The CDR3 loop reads CASKAGGGETQYF. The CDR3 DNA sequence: TGTGCCAGCAAAGCGGGGGGAGGAGAGACCCAGTACTTC.